The entry that follows covers one T cell receptor (beta chain) sequence. The target antigen is unknown. These data belong to a study of Tregs in tolerant kidney transplant recipients. Whole-study results and caveats: No direct test of biological reproducibility was done here. Findings come from small patient numbers and require larger validation.

Assay used: immunoSEQ multiplex PCR; TCRdb lists only in-frame clones, some missing. The repertoire includes under 300,000 clones, more than 65% of them detected once, and under 0.65% sits in the top ten. V was pared by 3 bases and J by 0 bases, with 8 bases between. The CDR3 consists of 14 residues. In germline, CDR1 is LNHNV, CDR2 YYDKDF (reference sequence). The sequence came from a human donor in good health. The chain links TRBV15 to TRBJ1-2; tentative D call: TRBD1 (6 bases). Sequenced input: CD4+ T cells from blood. In DNA, the CDR3 is TGTGCCACCAGCAGGGGACAAACTAACTATGGCTACACCTTC. Amino acid sequence: CATSRGQTNYGYTF.